This T cell receptor (beta chain) was recorded in a study of T-cell memory formation after mild COVID-19. The TCR alpha and TCR beta cDNA libraries, bearing sample barcodes and UMIs, were generated by 5'RACE using constant-segment primers. Each CDR3 protein is one row after TCRdb ran MiXCR on the 5' RACE reads. The sample consists of approximately 150,000 distinct CDR3 sequences, roughly 6.3% of them appearing once. This clonotype was observed many times. CDR1 and CDR2 from the germline V gene are LGHDT and YNNKEL (reference sequence). V shed 1 base, J shed 2 bases, and the junction held 6 bases outside the gene matches. CDR3 length: 16 residues.

This chain uses TRBV3-1 with TRBJ2-5; 8 nucleotides line up with TRBD2. The receptor comes from an adult woman who had mild COVID-19 (a few samples of this study predate the infection). Cell type and time point are not known. The sequenced material came from PBMCs or a T cell subset sorted from them (not recorded which). The CDR3 bases are TGTGCCAGCAGCCAAGGGGCCCGGGGGGGACAAGAGACCCAGTACTTC. It translates to CASSQGARGGQETQYF.